These T cell receptor beta chains were read from a single sample in a study of blood T cell repertoires in COVID-19. TCRdb's copy holds only in-frame clones and misses some; the assay was immunoSEQ multiplex PCR. Of fewer than 110,000 clones in the sample, 85% were seen once. Sequencing used peripheral blood. The receptors come from a woman in her 70s with active or convalescent COVID-19. The CDR3 runs from the conserved cysteine through the conserved F or W. D genes are given only for firm matches. Not all rows give a size; the values are once, few, many and, for expanded clones, a class.

>NA|TRBV7-9|few|TRBJ1-6
CASSPGGNFKNSPLHF
TGTGCCAGCAGCCCGGGGGGGAATTTTAAGAATTCACCCCTCCACTTT
>NA|TRBV30|NA|TRBJ2-3
CAWSTGSQPQYF
TGTGCCTGGAGCACAGGGAGTCAGCCCCAGTATTTT
>NA|TRBV18|once|TRBJ2-7
CASSPAGTSYEQYF
TGTGCCAGCTCACCTGCCGGGACATCCTACGAGCAGTACTTC
>NA|TRBV15|NA|TRBJ1-6
CATSRVQGTTPLHF
TGTGCCACCAGCAGAGTTCAGGGTACGACACCCCTCCACTTT
>TRBD1|TRBV28|NA|TRBJ2-7
CASSGPGTGDRYEQYF
TGTGCCAGCAGTGGTCCCGGGACAGGGGACCGCTACGAGCAGTACTTC
>TRBD1|TRBV28|NA|TRBJ1-1
CASSLPGTAHIEAFF
TGTGCCAGCAGTTTGCCTGGGACAGCCCATATTGAAGCTTTCTTT
>NA|TRBV5-1|NA|TRBJ1-2
CASFDRSKNYGYTF
TGCGCCAGCTTCGACAGGTCTAAAAACTATGGCTACACCTTC
>TRBD2|TRBV5-1|few|TRBJ2-5
CASSSTSGGSWVQETQYF
TGCGCCAGCAGCTCCACTAGCGGGGGATCCTGGGTCCAAGAGACCCAGTACTTC
>TRBD1|TRBV5-4|NA|TRBJ2-6
CASSGTGGAGANVLTF
TGTGCCAGCAGCGGGACAGGGGGGGCTGGGGCCAACGTCCTGACTTTC
>TRBD1|TRBV15|NA|TRBJ2-3
CATSRPTGSTDTQYF
TGTGCCACCAGCAGACCGACAGGGTCCACAGATACGCAGTATTTT
>NA|TRBV5-1|few|TRBJ2-7
CASSLGGPLVEQYF
TGCGCCAGCAGCTTGGGGGGGCCTCTAGTAGAGCAGTACTTC
>TRBD2|TRBV24-1|NA|TRBJ2-1
CATSALGASGNSYNEQFF
TGTGCCACCAGTGCCCTTGGGGCTAGCGGGAACTCCTACAATGAGCAGTTCTTC
>NA|TRBV5-1|NA|TRBJ1-1
CASSQEGGLAGTEAFF
TGCGCCAGCAGCCAAGAGGGAGGCCTCGCCGGGACTGAAGCTTTCTTT
>TRBD1|TRBV6-5|NA|TRBJ2-7
CASPPTGTGKYEQYF
TGTGCCAGCCCGCCCACCGGGACAGGGAAGTACGAGCAGTACTTC
>NA|TRBV5-6|NA|TRBJ2-3
CASSLVREPKTDTQYF
TGTGCCAGCAGTCTCGTCCGGGAGCCTAAGACAGATACGCAGTATTTT
>NA|TRBV4-1|NA|TRBJ1-6
CASSLGVSPLHF
TGCGCCAGCAGCCTAGGGGTTTCACCCCTCCACTTT
>NA|TRBV10-3|NA|TRBJ2-2
CAISAWKEGTGELFF
TGTGCCATCAGTGCCTGGAAGGAGGGCACCGGGGAGCTGTTTTTT
>TRBD1|TRBV7-9|NA|TRBJ1-2
CASRDQGAEGYTF
TGTGCCAGCAGGGACCAGGGGGCGGAGGGCTACACCTTC
>NA|TRBV3-1/TRBV3-2|few|TRBJ1-2
CASSHMDTGMFTF
TGTGCCAGCAGCCATATGGATACAGGGATGTTCACCTTC
>TRBD2|TRBV5-4|NA|TRBJ2-3
CARRVTSRSADTQYF
TGTGCCCGGCGTGTGACTAGCCGGTCGGCAGATACGCAGTATTTT
>NA|TRBV28|NA|TRBJ1-2
CASSLRLQYGYTF
TGTGCCAGCAGTTTGAGACTGCAATATGGCTACACCTTC
>NA|TRBV7-2|NA|TRBJ1-6
CASSLHPDTGFSPLHF
TGTGCCAGCAGCTTACACCCGGATACGGGGTTTTCACCCCTCCACTTT
>NA|TRBV2|NA|TRBJ1-6
CASSDPRELSPLHF
TGTGCCAGCAGTGATCCACGAGAGCTGTCACCCCTCCACTTT
>NA|TRBV5-1|NA|TRBJ2-7
CASSSPGTYEQYF
TGCGCCAGCAGCAGCCCGGGGACCTACGAGCAGTACTTC
>NA|TRBV7-7|NA|TRBJ2-2
CASSLGGRGRTGELFF
TGTGCTAGCAGCTTAGGGGGTAGGGGTCGCACCGGGGAGCTGTTTTTT
>TRBD2|TRBV19|NA|TRBJ2-7
CASSTLTSGSPHEQYF
TGTGCCAGTAGTACTCTTACTAGCGGGAGTCCCCACGAGCAGTACTTC
>NA|TRBV6-2/TRBV6-3|NA|TRBJ1-5
CASSYSMLGDQPQHF
TGTGCCAGCAGTTACTCGATGCTGGGAGATCAGCCCCAGCATTTT
>NA|TRBV2|few|TRBJ1-1
CASGRTPVEAFF
TGTGCCAGCGGGAGGACACCTGTTGAAGCTTTCTTT
>NA|TRBV12-3/TRBV12-4|NA|TRBJ1-2
CASSLQSLRGYTF
TGTGCCAGCAGCCTACAAAGCTTGAGGGGCTACACCTTC
>NA|TRBV12-3/TRBV12-4|NA|TRBJ2-7
CASSYSGEQYF
TGTGCCAGCAGCTACTCCGGTGAGCAGTACTTC
>NA|TRBV5-1|few|TRBJ2-1
CASSPDSLEQFF
TGCGCCAGCAGCCCCGACAGTCTTGAGCAGTTCTTC
>NA|TRBV19|NA|TRBJ1-1
CATRTPLGGSTEAFF
TGTGCCACCCGCACCCCCCTGGGAGGTAGCACTGAAGCTTTCTTT
>TRBD1|TRBV6-2/TRBV6-3|NA|TRBJ1-4
CASSPDRGREKLFF
TGTGCCAGCAGTCCGGACAGGGGGCGAGAAAAACTGTTTTTT
>NA|TRBV7-9|NA|TRBJ2-3
CASSFGGGATDTQYF
TGTGCCAGCAGCTTCGGAGGGGGGGCGACAGATACGCAGTATTTT
>TRBD1|TRBV7-2|NA|TRBJ1-2
CASSLVAAKYGTGNYGYTF
TGTGCCAGCAGCTTAGTCGCCGCGAAATATGGGACAGGGAACTATGGCTACACCTTC
>TRBD1|TRBV27|NA|TRBJ1-3
CASSSRGRNTIYF
TGTGCCAGCAGTTCCAGGGGGCGGAACACCATATATTTT
>NA|TRBV9|NA|TRBJ2-3
CASSVRPSGGTDTQYF
TGTGCCAGCAGCGTAAGACCCTCCGGGGGTACAGATACGCAGTATTTT
>NA|TRBV7-9|few|TRBJ1-1
CASSLGWTEPNTEAFF
TGTGCCAGCAGCTTAGGCTGGACAGAGCCGAACACTGAAGCTTTCTTT
>NA|TRBV9|NA|TRBJ2-3
CASSGEDRDTQYF
TGTGCCAGCAGCGGGGAGGACCGAGATACGCAGTATTTT
>TRBD1|TRBV5-6|NA|TRBJ2-7
CASSGDSYEQYF
TGTGCCAGCAGCGGGGACAGCTACGAGCAGTACTTC
>TRBD1|TRBV7-2|NA|TRBJ2-7
CASSTGQARTYEQYF
TGTGCCAGCAGCACGGGACAGGCTAGGACCTACGAGCAGTACTTC
>NA|TRBV5-6|NA|TRBJ1-4
CASSLGQSSGREKLFF
TGTGCCAGCAGCTTGGGACAATCTTCTGGAAGGGAAAAACTGTTTTTT
>TRBD1|TRBV7-2|NA|TRBJ1-6
CASTTGTGGYSPLHF
TGTGCCAGCACCACCGGGACAGGGGGTTATTCACCCCTCCACTTT